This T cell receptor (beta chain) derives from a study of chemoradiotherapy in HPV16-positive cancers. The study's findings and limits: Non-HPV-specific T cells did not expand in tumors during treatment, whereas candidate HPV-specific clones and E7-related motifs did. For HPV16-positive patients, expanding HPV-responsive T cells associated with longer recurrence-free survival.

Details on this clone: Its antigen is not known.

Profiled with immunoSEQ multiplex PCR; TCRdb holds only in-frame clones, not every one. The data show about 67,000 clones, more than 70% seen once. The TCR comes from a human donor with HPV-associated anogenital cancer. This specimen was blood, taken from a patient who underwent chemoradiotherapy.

CDR3 in amino acids: CASSWEGYNSPLHF. For the CDR3, the DNA is TGTGCCAGTTCCTGGGAAGGCTATAATTCACCCCTCCACTTT. The J gene is TRBJ1-6, the V gene TRBV27; no reliable D call. This CDR3 is 14 amino acids long. Germline loops: CDR1 MNHEY, CDR2 SMNVEV (reference sequence). The V and J ends lost 9 bases and 3 bases respectively, with 12 bases between them.